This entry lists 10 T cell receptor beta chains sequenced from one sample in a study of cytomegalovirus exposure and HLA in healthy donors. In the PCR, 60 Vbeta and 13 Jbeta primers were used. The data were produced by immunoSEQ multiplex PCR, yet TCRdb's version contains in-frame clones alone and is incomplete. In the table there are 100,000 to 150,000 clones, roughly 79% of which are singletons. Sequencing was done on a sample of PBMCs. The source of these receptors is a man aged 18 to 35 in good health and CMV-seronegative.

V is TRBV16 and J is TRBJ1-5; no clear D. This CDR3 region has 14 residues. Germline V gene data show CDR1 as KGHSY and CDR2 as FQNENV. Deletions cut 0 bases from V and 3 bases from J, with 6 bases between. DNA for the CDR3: TGTGCCAGCAGCCAATCAGCTACCAATCAGCCCCAGCATTTT. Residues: CASSQSATNQPQHF.

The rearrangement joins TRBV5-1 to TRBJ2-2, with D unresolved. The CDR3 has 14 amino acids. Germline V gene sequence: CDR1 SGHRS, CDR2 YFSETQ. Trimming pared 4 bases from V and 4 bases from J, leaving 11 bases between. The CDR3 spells CASSGDDLTGELFF. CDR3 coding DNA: TGCGCCAGCAGCGGAGACGACCTCACCGGGGAGCTGTTTTTT.

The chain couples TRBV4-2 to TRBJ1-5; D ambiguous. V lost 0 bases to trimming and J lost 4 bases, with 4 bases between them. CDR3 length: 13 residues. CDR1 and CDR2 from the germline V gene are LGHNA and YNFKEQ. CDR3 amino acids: CASSQEQNQPQHF. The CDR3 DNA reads TGTGCCAGCAGCCAAGAACAGAATCAGCCCCAGCATTTT.

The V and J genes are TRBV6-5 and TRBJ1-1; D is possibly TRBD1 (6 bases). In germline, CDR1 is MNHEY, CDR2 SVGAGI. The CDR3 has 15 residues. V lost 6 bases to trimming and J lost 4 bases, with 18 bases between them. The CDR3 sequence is CASSVGSQGATEAFF. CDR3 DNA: TGTGCCAGCAGCGTAGGGTCACAGGGAGCCACTGAAGCTTTCTTT.

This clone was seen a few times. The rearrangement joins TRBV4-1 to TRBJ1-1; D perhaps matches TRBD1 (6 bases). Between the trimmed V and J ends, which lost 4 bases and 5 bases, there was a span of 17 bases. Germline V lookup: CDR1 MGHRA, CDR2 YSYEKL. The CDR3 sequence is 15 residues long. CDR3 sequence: CASSPLGGAGTEAFF. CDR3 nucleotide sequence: TGCGCCAGCAGCCCTTTGGGGGGGGCAGGGACTGAAGCTTTCTTT.

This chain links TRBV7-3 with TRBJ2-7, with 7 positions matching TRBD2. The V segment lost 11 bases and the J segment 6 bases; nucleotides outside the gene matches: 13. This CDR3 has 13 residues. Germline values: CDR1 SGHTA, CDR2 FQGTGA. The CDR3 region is CAAEGPGGGEQYF. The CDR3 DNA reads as TGTGCCGCCGAGGGCCCGGGGGGTGGCGAGCAGTACTTC.

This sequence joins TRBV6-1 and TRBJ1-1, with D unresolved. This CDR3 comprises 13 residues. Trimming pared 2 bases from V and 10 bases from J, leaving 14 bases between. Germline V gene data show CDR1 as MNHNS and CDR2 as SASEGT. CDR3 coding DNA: TGTGCCAGCAGTGAACAGTTGAGTTGGAGAGCTTTCTTT. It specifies CASSEQLSWRAFF.

The CDR3 bases are TGTGCCAGCAGCTCCAGACTAGCCAAAAACATTCAGTACTTC. This encodes CASSSRLAKNIQYF. V is TRBV11-2 and J is TRBJ2-4; D is undetermined. This CDR3 comprises 14 residues. The germline V gene has CDR1 SGHAT and CDR2 FQNNGV. Trimming cost V 4 bases and J 0 bases, with 7 bases left between them.

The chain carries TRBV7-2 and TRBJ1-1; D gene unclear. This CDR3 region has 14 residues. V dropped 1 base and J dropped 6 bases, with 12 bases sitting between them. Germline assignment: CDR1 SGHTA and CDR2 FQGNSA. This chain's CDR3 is CASSLVAGIPEAFF. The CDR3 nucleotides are TGTGCCAGCAGCTTAGTCGCGGGAATTCCTGAAGCTTTCTTT.

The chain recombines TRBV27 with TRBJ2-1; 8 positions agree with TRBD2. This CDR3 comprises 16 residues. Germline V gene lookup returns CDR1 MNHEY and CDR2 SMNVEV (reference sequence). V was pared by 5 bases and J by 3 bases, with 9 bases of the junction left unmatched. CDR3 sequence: CASSHSGGLIYNEQFF. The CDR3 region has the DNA TGTGCCAGCAGTCATTCGGGGGGGCTTATCTACAATGAGCAGTTCTTC.